Following are 25 T cell receptor beta chains from one sample sequenced in a study of naive CD8 T cells in extremely preterm neonates. Profiling relied on immunoSEQ multiplex PCR, and the TCRdb table lists in-frame clones only, not all of them. The sample lists roughly 5,500 clones; around 97% were seen once. The sequenced sample consisted of naive CD8+ T cells from blood. The receptors shown here come from a human donor in good health.

V is TRBV11-2 and J is TRBJ2-2; TRBD1 matches at 7 bases. This CDR3 region has 16 residues. Per germline, CDR1 SGHAT and CDR2 FQNNGV. J lost 0 bases, V lost 3 bases, and 4 bases had no gene match. CDR3 DNA: TGTGCCAGCAGCTTTTGGGACAGCTCGAACACCGGGGAGCTGTTTTTT. Protein product: CASSFWDSSNTGELFF.

This chain uses TRBV4-1 with TRBJ2-2; a possible D gene is TRBD1 (6 bases). Germline CDR1 is MGHRA and CDR2 is YSYEKL. V was pared by 2 bases and J by 5 bases, with 24 bases between. This CDR3 is built from 19 residues. CDR3 sequence: CASSQQVIWQGRGTGELFF. The CDR3 nucleotides are TGCGCCAGCAGCCAACAGGTCATTTGGCAGGGGAGAGGAACCGGGGAGCTGTTTTTT.

V usage is TRBV5-4 and J usage is TRBJ2-5; D is perhaps TRBD1 (7 bases). Judging by the DNA end, TRBJ2-7 fits better; the J call may be wrong. The CDR3 has 14 amino acids. CDR1 SGHNT and CDR2 YYREEE come from the germline V gene (reference sequence). The CDR3 DNA is TGTGCCAGCAGCTTGTGGAGGGGGCCTTCCGAGCAGTACTTC. It encodes CASSLWRGPSEQYF.

The chain is built from TRBV4-3 and TRBJ2-3; D perhaps matches TRBD2 (7 bases). This CDR3 has 15 residues. CDR1 LGHNA and CDR2 YSLEER come from the germline V gene. V gave up 0 bases and J gave up 6 bases, with 13 bases separating them. The CDR3 is CASSQDVGGLDTQYF. CDR3 nucleotide sequence: TGCGCCAGCAGCCAAGACGTCGGGGGGCTGGATACGCAGTATTTT.

This chain connects TRBV7-3 to TRBJ2-1; 8 nucleotides match TRBD1. CDR3 length: 16 residues. J lost 8 bases, V lost 2 bases, and 11 bases had no gene match. Germline-derived CDR1 and CDR2 are SGHTA and FQGTGA. This CDR3 is CASSLAAGTGQHEQFF. The CDR3 nucleotides are TGTGCCAGCAGCTTAGCAGCCGGGACAGGTCAGCATGAGCAGTTCTTC.

The V call is TRBV4-1, the J call TRBJ2-2; D gene ambiguous. This CDR3 region has 15 residues. Per germline, CDR1 MGHRA and CDR2 YSYEKL. Trimming pared 2 bases from V and 7 bases from J, leaving 14 bases between. CDR3 sequence: CASSQLSAPSGELFF. Here the CDR3 DNA reads TGCGCCAGCAGCCAATTGTCGGCGCCTAGCGGGGAGCTGTTTTTT.

The chain is built from TRBV7-9 and TRBJ1-4; 9 bases match TRBD1. The V segment lost 5 bases and the J segment 8 bases; nucleotides outside the gene matches: 12. The CDR3 consists of 16 residues. Germline V gene data show CDR1 as SEHNR and CDR2 as FQNEAQ (reference sequence). The CDR3: CASSKITGGGKEKLFF. For the CDR3, the DNA is TGTGCCAGCAGCAAAATTACAGGGGGCGGAAAGGAAAAACTGTTTTTT.

In its sample, this clone was seen once. This rearrangement joins TRBV11-2 to TRBJ2-1, with 14 bases fitting TRBD2. CDR3 length: 19 amino acids. V dropped 5 bases and J dropped 0; count of bases not matched to a gene: 9. In germline, CDR1 is SGHAT, CDR2 FQNNGV. CDR3 nucleotide sequence: TGTGCCAGCAGCACGACGGGACTAGCGGGGGCTATCTCCTACAATGAGCAGTTCTTC. Translation gives CASSTTGLAGAISYNEQFF.

The V call is TRBV7-8, the J call TRBJ2-1; D is ambiguous. Germline V gene sequence: CDR1 SGHVS, CDR2 FQNEAQ. The CDR3 has 13 residues. V was pared by 5 bases and J by 4 bases, with 9 bases between. For the CDR3, the DNA is TGTGCCAGCAGCGCTACAGCTTACAATGAGCAGTTCTTC. Translating it yields CASSATAYNEQFF.

The rearrangement joins TRBV2 to TRBJ1-1; TRBD1 aligns across 8 bases. The CDR3 runs 15 residues. Germline loops: CDR1 SNHLY, CDR2 FYNNEI. The V segment lost 4 bases and the J segment 3 bases; nucleotides outside the gene matches: 7. The CDR3 nucleotides read TGTGCCAGCAGTGTCGCCCAGGGGGCGTACACTGAAGCTTTCTTT. Its translation: CASSVAQGAYTEAFF. Using reference TRBV2 and TRBJ1-1 for the parts outside the CDR3, the full variable domain is EPEVTQTPSHQVTQMGQEVILRCVPISNHLYFYWYRQILGQKVEFLVSFYNNEISEKSEIFDDQFSVERPDGSNFTLKIRSTKLEDSAMYFCASSVAQGAYTEAFFGQGTRLTVV.

This sequence joins TRBV27 and TRBJ1-2; 8 bases map to TRBD1. Per the germline V gene, CDR1 is MNHEY and CDR2 is SMNVEV (reference sequence). The CDR3 runs to 14 residues. The V segment lost 4 bases and the J segment 6 bases; nucleotides outside the gene matches: 7. CDR3 sequence: CASSSSTGVDGYTF. The DNA of the CDR3 is TGTGCCAGCAGTTCATCGACAGGGGTAGATGGCTACACCTTC.

V is TRBV7-9 and J is TRBJ2-6; 8 nucleotides line up with TRBD1. Germline assignment: CDR1 SEHNR and CDR2 FQNEAQ (reference sequence). With V trimmed by 5 bases and J by 2 bases, 8 bases remained unmatched. The CDR3 totals 17 residues. CDR3: CASSPRTGPPGANVLTF. The CDR3 nucleotides are TGTGCCAGCAGCCCTAGGACAGGGCCCCCTGGGGCCAACGTCCTGACTTTC. The full variable domain, rest sourced from reference TRBV7-9 and TRBJ2-6, is DTGVSQNPRHKITKRGQNVTFRCDPISEHNRLYWYRQTLGQGPEFLTYFQNEAQLEKSRLLSDRFSAERPKGSFSTLEIQRTEQGDSAMYLCASSPRTGPPGANVLTFGAGSRLTVL.

This chain uses TRBV10-3 with TRBJ2-2, with D unclear. With 9 bases removed from V and 4 bases from J, the gap between germline ends came to 6 bases. CDR3 length: 11 amino acids. CDR1 is ENHRY and CDR2 is SYGVKD in the germline V gene. The CDR3, as DNA: TGTGCCATTTCCGGCACCGGGGAGCTGTTTTTT. Amino acid sequence: CAISGTGELFF.

The chain employs TRBV5-5 and TRBJ1-2; TRBD1 is a possible D gene (5 bases). The germline V gene encodes CDR1 SGHKS and CDR2 YYEKEE (reference sequence). V lost 0 bases, J lost 4 bases, and 13 bases lay in between. This CDR3 is 15 amino acids long. This chain's CDR3 is CASSLAHLGGYGYTF. The DNA for the CDR3 is TGTGCCAGCAGCTTGGCTCACTTGGGGGGCTATGGCTACACCTTC.

The chain uses TRBV5-4 and TRBJ1-2, with TRBD1 identical over 7 bases. J was trimmed by 4 bases and V by 3 bases; bases with no gene match: 9. This CDR3 comprises 15 residues. Germline values: CDR1 SGHNT, CDR2 YYREEE (reference sequence). CDR3 in DNA: TGTGCCAGCAGCTGGGCGCCGACAGGGACCTATGGCTACACCTTC. It yields the protein CASSWAPTGTYGYTF.

This chain joins TRBV4-2 and TRBJ2-2; D uncertain. Germline CDR1 reads LGHNA; CDR2 reads YNFKEQ. V shed 0 bases and J shed 6 bases, with 5 bases lying between them. The CDR3 loop spans 13 amino acids. The CDR3 region has the DNA TGTGCCAGCAGCCAAGATGTATCCGGGGAGCTGTTTTTT. Amino acid sequence: CASSQDVSGELFF.

V usage is TRBV13 and J usage is TRBJ2-1; 8 bases agree with TRBD2. V shed 0 bases and J 9 bases; nucleotides not matched to a gene: 7. The germline CDR1 and CDR2 sequences are PRHDT and FYEKMQ (reference sequence). The CDR3 has 15 residues. The CDR3 reads CASSLGGTSSSEQFF. The CDR3 DNA follows: TGTGCCAGCAGCTTAGGAGGGACTAGTTCAAGTGAGCAGTTCTTC. Filled out from reference TRBV13 and TRBJ2-1, the complete variable domain reads AAGVIQSPRHLIKEKRETATLKCYPIPRHDTVYWYQQGPGQDPQFLISFYEKMQSDKGSIPDRFSAQQFSDYHSELNMSSLELGDSALYFCASSLGGTSSSEQFFGPGTRLTVL.

This chain links TRBV5-4 with TRBJ1-2; possibly TRBD1 for D (5 bases). Germline lookup yields CDR1 SGHNT and CDR2 YYREEE (reference sequence). The CDR3 extends over 16 amino acids. Deletions cut 0 bases from V and 0 bases from J, with 12 bases between. CDR3 region: CASSLGGAYANYGYTF. In DNA form, the CDR3 reads TGTGCCAGCAGCTTGGGGGGCGCCTACGCTAACTATGGCTACACCTTC.

This chain uses TRBV6-6 with TRBJ2-7, with D tentatively TRBD1 (6 bases). The CDR3 is made up of 15 amino acids. Germline V gives CDR1 MNHNY, CDR2 SVGAGI (reference sequence). V lost 5 bases and J lost 3, with 17 bases in between. This CDR3 is CASSALGGNFYEQYF. The CDR3, as DNA: TGTGCCAGCAGTGCTTTAGGGGGAAATTTCTACGAGCAGTACTTC.

J is TRBJ1-2 and V is TRBV19; TRBD1 matches at 8 bases. Trimming took 3 bases from V and 6 from J; bases not matched to a gene: 6. CDR3 size: 14 residues. Germline CDR1 and CDR2: LNHDA and SQIVND (reference sequence). CDR3 DNA: TGTGCCAGTAGTATTTGGACAGGGTCGGATGGCTACACCTTC. Translation gives CASSIWTGSDGYTF.

V is TRBV9 and J is TRBJ2-3; D may be TRBD1 (5 bases). CDR3 length: 15 amino acids. V dropped 7 bases and J dropped 2 bases, with 17 bases sitting between them. Germline CDR1 reads SGDLS; CDR2 reads YYNGEE. CDR3 region: CASARQTFDTDTQYF. In DNA form, the CDR3 reads TGTGCCAGCGCTAGACAGACCTTCGACACAGATACGCAGTATTTT. The complete variable domain, with remaining parts taken from reference TRBV9 and TRBJ2-3, reads DSGVTQTPKHLITATGQRVTLRCSPRSGDLSVYWYQQSLDQGLQFLIQYYNGEERAKGNILERFSAQQFPDLHSELNLSSLELGDSALYFCASARQTFDTDTQYFGPGTRLTVL.

This CDR3 reads CASRGTSKDEQFF. CDR3 nucleotide sequence: TGTGCCAGCAGGGGAACTAGCAAGGATGAGCAGTTCTTC. This chain joins TRBV2 and TRBJ2-1; D perhaps matches TRBD2 (6 bases). The CDR3 is 13 residues long. V was clipped by 6 bases and J by 8 bases, with 14 bases between them. Germline assignment: CDR1 SNHLY and CDR2 FYNNEI.

CDR3 region: CASSRILAGGYNEQFF. CDR3 bases: TGCGCCAGCAGCCGCATACTAGCGGGGGGATACAATGAGCAGTTCTTC. The gene calls are TRBV4-1 and TRBJ2-1; 12 nucleotides agree with TRBD2. V was pared by 4 bases and J by 4 bases, with 5 bases of the junction left unmatched. The CDR3 has 16 residues. Per germline, CDR1 MGHRA and CDR2 YSYEKL.

J is TRBJ1-5 and V is TRBV27; a possible D gene is TRBD1 (6 bases). The CDR3 is 15 residues long. The germline gives CDR1 MNHEY, CDR2 SMNVEV (reference sequence). Trimming left V 10 bases short and J 3 bases short, with 19 bases between. In nucleotides, the CDR3 is TGTGCCACCAGACAGGCCCCATGGCCCAATCAGCCCCAGCATTTT. It translates to CATRQAPWPNQPQHF.

In DNA, the CDR3 is TGTGCCAGCAGCGCGAGGGACAGACGGAACACCGGGGAGCTGTTTTTT. Its protein is CASSARDRRNTGELFF. This chain uses TRBV11-2 with TRBJ2-2; 7 nucleotides align to TRBD1. The length of the CDR3 is 16 residues. The junction had 7 bases not matched to a gene; V was cut back by 5 bases and J by 1 base. Germline V gene lookup returns CDR1 SGHAT and CDR2 FQNNGV. The full variable domain, its missing parts supplied by reference TRBV11-2 and TRBJ2-2, is EAGVAQSPRYKIIEKRQSVAFWCNPISGHATLYWYQQILGQGPKLLIQFQNNGVVDDSQLPKDRFSAERLKGVDSTLKIQPAKLEDSAVYLCASSARDRRNTGELFFGEGSRLTVL.